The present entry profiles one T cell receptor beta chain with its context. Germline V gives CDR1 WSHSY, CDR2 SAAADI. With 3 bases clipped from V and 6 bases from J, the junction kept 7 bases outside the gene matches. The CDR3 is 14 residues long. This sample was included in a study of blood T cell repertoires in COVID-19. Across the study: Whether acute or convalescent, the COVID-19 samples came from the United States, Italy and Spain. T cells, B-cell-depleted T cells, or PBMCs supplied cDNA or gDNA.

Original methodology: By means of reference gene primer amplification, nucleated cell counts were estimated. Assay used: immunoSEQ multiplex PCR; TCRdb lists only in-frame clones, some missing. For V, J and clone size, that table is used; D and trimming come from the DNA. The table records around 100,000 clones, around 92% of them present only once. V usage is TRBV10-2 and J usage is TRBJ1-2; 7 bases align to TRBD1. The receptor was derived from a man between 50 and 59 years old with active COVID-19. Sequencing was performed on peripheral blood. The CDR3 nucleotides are TGCGCCAGCAGTGACGTCAGGGGGTTTAATGGCTACACCTTC. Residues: CASSDVRGFNGYTF.